This TCR beta chain is from a study of cytomegalovirus exposure and HLA in healthy donors. The primer mix had 60 Vbeta and 13 Jbeta primers. This table comes from immunoSEQ multiplex PCR, and its TCRdb copy is limited to in-frame clones, with some not included. Its listing shows 130,000 to 150,000 clones. The V segment lost 6 bases and the J segment 4 bases; nucleotides outside the gene matches: 6. The CDR3 is 15 amino acids. CDR1 and CDR2 (germline): MDHEN, SYDVKM. The material sequenced was PBMCs. This sequence was found in a male donor in good health and CMV-seronegative. This chain connects TRBV28 to TRBJ2-7, with 13 nucleotides matching TRBD2. The CDR3 bases are TGTGCCAGCAGGGAACCGGGACTAGCGGGGTACGAGCAGTACTTC. This codes for CASREPGLAGYEQYF.